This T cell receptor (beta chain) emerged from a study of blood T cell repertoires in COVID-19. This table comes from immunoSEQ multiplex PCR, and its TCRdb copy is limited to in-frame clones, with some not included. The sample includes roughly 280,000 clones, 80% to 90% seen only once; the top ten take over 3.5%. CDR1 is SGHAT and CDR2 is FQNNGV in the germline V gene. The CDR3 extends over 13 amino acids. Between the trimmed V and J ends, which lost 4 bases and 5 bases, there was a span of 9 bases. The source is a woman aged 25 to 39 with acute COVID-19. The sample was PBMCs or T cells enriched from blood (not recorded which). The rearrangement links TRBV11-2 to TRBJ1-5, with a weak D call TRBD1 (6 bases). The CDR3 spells CASSWTDHQPQHF. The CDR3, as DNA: TGTGCCAGCAGCTGGACAGACCATCAGCCCCAGCATTTT.